This entry is about one TCR beta chain. Within the sample, other DNA sequences also encode this same CDR3. Assay used: immunoSEQ multiplex PCR; TCRdb lists only in-frame clones, some missing. The sample shows some 48,000 clones, nearly 80% of them seen only once. The data belong to a study of T cells in tumors after PD-1 blockade. V dropped 6 bases and J dropped 4; count of bases not matched to a gene: 2. CDR3 size: 13 residues. This clonotype was sampled from a human donor with basal cell carcinoma. V usage is TRBV12-3 or TRBV12-4 and J usage is TRBJ1-5, with TRBD1 matching 8 bases. This specimen was PBMCs, taken before anti-PD-1 treatment. CDR3 loop: CASSRQGNQPQHF. In DNA, the CDR3 is TGTGCCAGCAGCCGACAGGGGAATCAGCCCCAGCATTTT.